The 19 T cell receptor beta chains in this list originate from one sample, sequenced in a study of identifying expanded T cells in peripheral blood. Sequencing used immunoSEQ multiplex PCR; TCRdb keeps in-frame clones, though not all of them. The sample shows roughly 100,000 clones, roughly nine tenths of them seen only once. The sequencing input was blood. The receptors here all came from a person aged 18 to 75 in good health.

V is TRBV19 and J is TRBJ2-7; TRBD1 agrees at 7 bases. From germline, CDR1 is LNHDA and CDR2 SQIVND (reference sequence). This CDR3 has 15 amino acids. V lost 7 bases to trimming and J lost 1 base; unmatched junction nucleotides: 10. The CDR3 DNA reads TGTGCCAGTACCCGACGGCCGGGACAGTCCTACGAGCAGTACTTC. Translation gives CASTRRPGQSYEQYF.

V usage is TRBV19 and J usage is TRBJ1-2, with unresolved D. Germline assignment: CDR1 LNHDA and CDR2 SQIVND (reference sequence). The V gene lost 1 base and the J gene lost 2 bases, with 11 bases spanning the gap. The CDR3 consists of 15 residues. The DNA of the CDR3 is TGTGCCAGTAGTATAGTGGGGATCACGAACTATGGCTACACCTTC. This translates into CASSIVGITNYGYTF.

The chain is built from TRBV6-1 and TRBJ2-7, with 7 bases fitting TRBD2. The V and J ends lost 6 bases and 2 bases, in that order; junction bases with no gene match: 10. Germline loops: CDR1 MNHNS, CDR2 SASEGT. The CDR3 is 15 residues long. The CDR3 DNA is TGTGCCAGCAGATACGATCCCCTAGCGGCCTACGAGCAGTACTTC. It codes for CASRYDPLAAYEQYF.

This clone was found a few times. This chain connects TRBV30 to TRBJ1-1, with no clear D. Germline V gene lookup returns CDR1 GTSNPN and CDR2 SVGIG (reference sequence). The germline V and J ends were trimmed by 2 bases and 7 bases, with 11 bases remaining between them. This CDR3 is built from 12 residues. The CDR3 spells CAWSLKRNEAFF. DNA for the CDR3: TGTGCCTGGAGTTTGAAACGGAATGAAGCTTTCTTT. Supplemented by reference TRBV30 and TRBJ1-1, the full variable domain reads SQTIHQWPATLVQPVGSPLSLECTVEGTSNPNLYWYRQAAGRGLQLLFYSVGIGQISSEVPQNLSASRPQDRQFILSSKKLLLSDSGFYLCAWSLKRNEAFFGQGTRLTVV.

The chain couples TRBV21-1 to TRBJ1-5; no check of the table's D call, TRBD1, against the DNA was made. TRBV21-1 is a pseudogene locus. The CDR3 loop spans 13 amino acids. In DNA form, the CDR3 reads TGTGCCACCCCTCCCAGGCACAATCAGCCCCAGCATTTT. The encoded protein is CATPPRHNQPQHF.

This clone has a single count. J is TRBJ1-2 and V is TRBV4-2; the D is unclear. The CDR3 contains 13 residues. The V end lost 2 bases, the J end lost 4 bases, and 8 bases lay between the germline ends. The V gene's germline CDR1 is LGHNA and CDR2 YNFKEQ. DNA for the CDR3: TGTGCCAGCAGCCAAAGACGGAGCTATGGCTACACCTTC. This sequence encodes CASSQRRSYGYTF.

This rearrangement joins TRBV2 to TRBJ1-2; D is ambiguous. CDR1 and CDR2 from the germline V gene are SNHLY and FYNNEI. The CDR3 length is 16 residues. Deletions cut 1 base from V and 4 bases from J, with 16 bases between. CDR3 sequence (DNA): TGTGCCAGCAGTGAAGATTTTTTAAGCCCGGGCTATGGCTACACCTTC. This translates into CASSEDFLSPGYGYTF.

The chain is built from TRBV14 and TRBJ2-1, with D unresolved. The CDR3 is 13 amino acids. Germline CDR1 is SGHDN and CDR2 is FVKESK. V was pared by 4 bases and J by 5 bases, with 9 bases between. The CDR3, as DNA: TGTGCCAGCAGCCTTACACGTAACAATGAGCAGTTCTTC. Protein sequence: CASSLTRNNEQFF. Filled out from reference TRBV14 and TRBJ2-1, the complete variable domain reads EAGVTQFPSHSVIEKGQTVTLRCDPISGHDNLYWYRRVMGKEIKFLLHFVKESKQDESGMPNNRFLAERTGGTYSTLKVQPAELEDSGVYFCASSLTRNNEQFFGPGTRLTVL.

This sequence joins TRBV4-3 and TRBJ2-7, with TRBD1 matching 9 bases. V gave up 3 bases and J gave up 4 bases; unmatched junction bases: 7. This CDR3 is built from 15 residues. Germline loops: CDR1 LGHNA, CDR2 YSLEER. CDR3 residues: CASSQGAGQGYEQYF. For the CDR3, the DNA is TGCGCCAGCAGCCAGGGCGCGGGACAGGGATACGAGCAGTACTTC.

The chain has TRBV7-6 and TRBJ2-3; 8 positions agree with TRBD2. This CDR3 has 16 amino acids. The J segment lost 5 bases and the V segment lost 5 bases, leaving 12 bases of the junction unmatched. CDR1 is SGHVS, CDR2 FNYEAQ, per germline. The CDR3 DNA follows: TGTGCCAGCAGCCCGGTGGTGCGGGGGGCGCAAGATACGCAGTATTTT. Translation gives CASSPVVRGAQDTQYF.

The V and J genes are TRBV4-3 and TRBJ2-5; D remains ambiguous. Trimming took off 0 bases at V and 5 bases at J, with 10 bases between the two ends. The CDR3 spans 14 residues. Germline V gives CDR1 LGHNA, CDR2 YSLEER. This chain's CDR3 is CASSQDGVRETQYF. DNA for the CDR3: TGCGCCAGCAGCCAAGATGGGGTCCGGGAGACCCAGTACTTC.

The chain combines TRBV5-8 with TRBJ1-1, with D possibly TRBD1 on 6 matching bases. The germline V and J ends were trimmed by 4 bases and 3 bases, with 16 bases remaining between them. The CDR3 spans 15 residues. Germline CDR1 and CDR2: SGHTS and YDEGEE. The CDR3, as DNA: TGTGCCAGCAGCGTTAATACAGGGACCGACACTGAAGCTTTCTTT. Translation gives CASSVNTGTDTEAFF. Full variable domain (remainder filled in from reference TRBV5-8 and TRBJ1-1): EAGVTQSPTHLIKTRGQQATLRCSPISGHTSVYWYQQALGLGLQFLLWYDEGEERNRGNFPPRFSGRQFPNYSSELNVNALELEDSALYLCASSVNTGTDTEAFFGQGTRLTVV.

The CDR3 protein is CSASAWREQYF. Here the CDR3 DNA reads TGCAGTGCTAGCGCGTGGCGGGAGCAGTACTTC. The genes are TRBV20-1 and TRBJ2-7; D ambiguous. The CDR3 is made up of 11 amino acids. Trimming shortened V by 3 bases and J by 7 bases, and 10 bases separated the two germline ends. From germline, CDR1 is DFQATT and CDR2 SNEGSKA (reference sequence).

Comments on this clone: The junction shows a germline mismatch at one end, possibly a read error. This chain connects TRBV7-9 to TRBJ1-1, with TRBD1 as a possible D gene (5 bases). The CDR3 sequence is 13 residues long. Germline V CDR1 and CDR2: SEHNR, FQNEAQ (reference sequence). The CDR3 sequence: CASSLARQGETFF. The CDR3 nucleotides are TGTGCCAGCAGCTTAGCGCGCCAGGGTGAAACTTTCTTT.

This chain links TRBV11-2 with TRBJ2-7; 8 positions match TRBD1. The CDR3 contains 15 residues. Losses at the gene ends were 2 bases for V and 5 bases for J; bases not matched to a gene: 8. CDR1 is SGHAT and CDR2 is FQNNGV in the germline V gene. The CDR3 DNA reads as TGTGCCAGCAGCTTAATGGCAGGGGGCCCGGACGAGCAGTACTTC. Protein sequence: CASSLMAGGPDEQYF.

The rearrangement joins TRBV10-3 to TRBJ2-3, with TRBD2 matching 12 bases. Germline CDR1 is ENHRY and CDR2 is SYGVKD. The CDR3 runs to 14 residues. Trimming removed 10 bases from V and 4 bases from J; junction bases left unmatched: 6. CDR3 DNA sequence: TGTGCCACCAACGGACTAGCGGGGTCAGATACGCAGTATTTT. This encodes CATNGLAGSDTQYF.

V is TRBV19 and J is TRBJ2-7; D might be TRBD2 (5 bases). The CDR3 extends over 15 amino acids. Trimming cost V 7 bases and J 5 bases, with 21 bases left between them. Germline V gene data show CDR1 as LNHDA and CDR2 as SQIVND (reference sequence). In DNA form, the CDR3 reads TGTGCCAGTAACCCTACGGGAACACCCCTACACGAGCAGTACTTC. This codes for CASNPTGTPLHEQYF. Drawing the rest from reference TRBV19 and TRBJ2-7, the complete variable domain is DGGITQSPKYLFRKEGQNVTLSCEQNLNHDAMYWYRQDPGQGLRLIYYSQIVNDFQKGDIAEGYSVSREKKESFPLTVTSAQKNPTAFYLCASNPTGTPLHEQYFGPGTRLTVT.

The chain couples TRBV28 to TRBJ2-5, with D maybe TRBD1 (7 bases). Germline assignment: CDR1 MDHEN and CDR2 SYDVKM. The ends were cut back, 2 bases at V and 5 bases at J, with 21 bases in the middle. The CDR3 contains 17 residues. The CDR3, as DNA: TGTGCCAGCAGTTTACCCCCCGAGCAGGGGGGTCCGGAGACCCAGTACTTC. As protein: CASSLPPEQGGPETQYF.

The V call is TRBV6-1, the J call TRBJ2-3; D remains unclear. The CDR3 consists of 13 residues. Trimming stripped 3 bases from V and 3 bases from J, with 7 bases between. Germline CDR1 is MNHNS and CDR2 is SASEGT. In DNA, the CDR3 is TGTGCCAGCAGTGAGAAGGAGACAGATACGCAGTATTTT. Its translation is CASSEKETDTQYF.